This T cell receptor beta chain was sequenced during a study of T-cell reconstitution after alpha-beta-depleted transplantation in children. Broader study findings: Some patients' high day-60 TCRbeta diversity was attributed to recipient cells surviving conditioning. T-cell numbers and diversity one year post-transplant derived largely from freshly generated T cells. Several hundred expanded graft clones reportedly gave rise to the alpha-beta T cells present about two months after transplant.

Worth noting for this clonotype: Its antigen remains unknown.

Unique molecular identifiers were used to barcode this TCRbeta library. MiXCR, applied by TCRdb to the PCR reads, yields one record per CDR3 protein. The sample consists of a few hundred thousand distinct CDR3 sequences, around 16% of them appearing once. The CDR3 extends over 15 amino acids. V lost 2 bases, J lost 1 base, and 11 bases lay in between. CDR1 is ENHRY, CDR2 SYGVKD, per germline. The rearrangement joins TRBV10-3 to TRBJ2-5; weak D call: TRBD1 (6 bases). The receptor comes from a boy younger than two who had a stem cell transplant for Wiskott-Aldrich syndrome, so the T cells may come from the graft donor. The specimen comprised PBMCs, mostly from graft donor cells, sampled 360 days after TCRalphabeta/CD19-depleted stem cell transplant. The chain's CDR3 is CAISETTGFQETQYF. CDR3 in DNA: TGTGCCATCAGTGAGACGACAGGTTTCCAAGAGACCCAGTACTTC.